The rows below give T cell receptor beta chains drawn from one sample of a study of blood T cell repertoires in COVID-19. Assay used: immunoSEQ multiplex PCR; TCRdb lists only in-frame clones, some missing. The sample contains some 66,000 clones, around 90% of which appear only once. Sequencing was carried out using peripheral blood. These receptors were taken from a human donor in a cohort sampled during active COVID-19. The CDR3 runs from the conserved cysteine through the conserved F or W. Part of the rows lack a size; the others show once, few, many or a class for expanded clones.

TRBV7-7 . CASSLGVAGGTYNEQFF
TRBV7-2 . CASSLGQGTDTQYF
TRBV5-1 . CASSFDFYNEQFF
TRBV27 . CASSLSRLDNEQFF
TRBV19 . CASSIPAGGLAGELFF
TRBV3-1/TRBV3-2 . CASSQDCRRQVPRNEKLFF
TRBV29-1 . CSVRLAGVETQYF
TRBV29-1 few CSVGGIGDTQYF
TRBV28 . CASSLAGGGEQYF
TRBV10-1 . CASRAGLAGDSYNEQFF
TRBV19 . CASSFFRKQGQADTQYF
TRBV6-5 once CASTLVQRGGYEQFF
TRBV6-5 . CASSYTVFGGNEKLFF
TRBV19 . CASSSGLAGGGGTDTQYF
TRBV28 . CASSSPTGGRNYGYTF
TRBV14 . CASSQSYSGNTIYF
TRBV5-1 . CASSLAGRGQETQYF
TRBV7-3 . CASSLALAGAQITDTQYF
TRBV28 . CASSRWGSGGTGELFF
TRBV7-9 once CASRSSGGNGYTF
TRBV5-1 . CASSLATGPLSTQYF
TRBV4-1 . CASSLDRVPSYEQYF
TRBV6-2/TRBV6-3 . CASSYNKWGGTEAFF
TRBV27 . CASSWARGPLNNEQFF
TRBV6-1 . CASSDGTSHEKLFF
TRBV6-5 . CASSTRGGGQPQHF
TRBV24-1 . CATSVHRGPNEKLFF
TRBV7-8 . CASSTWTSGVVSYNEQFF
TRBV6-5 once CASSYEAGSDTEAFF
TRBV10-3 . CAISSGSARGELFF
TRBV21-1 . CASSKEVRRGRGGTEAFF
TRBV7-2 . CASSLPPSAEQYF
TRBV2 . CASNRGSGGSRETQYF
TRBV7-2 . CASSPQTGQASYEQYF
TRBV4-1 few CASSQAGVVGQPQHF
TRBV10-3 . CATSGGALSETQYF
TRBV19 few CASSLGLNQPQHF
TRBV5-4 . CASSLGVGGGEQFF
TRBV6-2/TRBV6-3 . CASSYHRGRAQPQHF
TRBV5-8 . CASSLRVETQYF
TRBV7-2 . CASSFTGNGANVLTF
TRBV2 . CASSREGEGETQYF
TRBV6-5 . CASSSSRGGYGYTF
TRBV7-2 . CASSLNAGLAGVKQYF
TRBV30 few CARTSGSTDTQYF
TRBV7-9 . CASSFRSGGGDEAFF
TRBV7-2 . CASSLTSSTYNEQFF
TRBV5-6 . CASSIPGLAFHEQFF
TRBV7-3 . CASSQGRNTGELFF